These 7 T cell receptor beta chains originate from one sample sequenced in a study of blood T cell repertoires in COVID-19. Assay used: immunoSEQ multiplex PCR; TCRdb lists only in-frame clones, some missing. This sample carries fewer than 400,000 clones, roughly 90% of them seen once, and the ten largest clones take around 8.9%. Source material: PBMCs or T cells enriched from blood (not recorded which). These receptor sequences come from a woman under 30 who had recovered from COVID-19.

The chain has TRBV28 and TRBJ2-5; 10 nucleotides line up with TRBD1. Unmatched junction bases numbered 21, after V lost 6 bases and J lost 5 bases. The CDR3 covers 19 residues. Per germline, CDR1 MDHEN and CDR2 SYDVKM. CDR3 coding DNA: TGTGCCAGCAGCACCGGACGCAGAATAAAGACAGGGGGCCTGGAGACCCAGTACTTC. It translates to CASSTGRRIKTGGLETQYF. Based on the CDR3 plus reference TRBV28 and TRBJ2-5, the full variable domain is DVKVTQSSRYLVKRTGEKVFLECVQDMDHENMFWYRQDPGLGLRLIYFSYDVKMKEKGDIPEGYSVSREKKERFSLILESASTNQTSMYLCASSTGRRIKTGGLETQYFGPGTRLLVL.

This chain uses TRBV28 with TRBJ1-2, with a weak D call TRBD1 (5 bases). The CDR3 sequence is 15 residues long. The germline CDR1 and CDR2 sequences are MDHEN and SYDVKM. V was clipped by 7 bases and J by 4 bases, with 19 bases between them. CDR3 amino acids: CASTIVGGISYGYTF. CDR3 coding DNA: TGTGCCAGCACAATTGTGGGGGGAATCTCCTATGGCTACACCTTC.

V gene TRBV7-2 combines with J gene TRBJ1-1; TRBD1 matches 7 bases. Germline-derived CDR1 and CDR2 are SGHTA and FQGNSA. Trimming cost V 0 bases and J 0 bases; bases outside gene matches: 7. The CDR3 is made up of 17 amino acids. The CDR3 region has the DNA TGTGCCAGCAGCTTAGCCCCCACAGGGGTTATGAACACTGAAGCTTTCTTT. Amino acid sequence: CASSLAPTGVMNTEAFF.

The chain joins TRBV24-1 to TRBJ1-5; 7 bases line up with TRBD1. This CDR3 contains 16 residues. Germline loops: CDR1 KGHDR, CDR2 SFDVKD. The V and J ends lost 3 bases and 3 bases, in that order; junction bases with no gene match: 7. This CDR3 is CATSDRGQAYNQPQHF. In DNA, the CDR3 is TGTGCCACCAGTGATCGAGGACAGGCCTACAATCAGCCCCAGCATTTT.

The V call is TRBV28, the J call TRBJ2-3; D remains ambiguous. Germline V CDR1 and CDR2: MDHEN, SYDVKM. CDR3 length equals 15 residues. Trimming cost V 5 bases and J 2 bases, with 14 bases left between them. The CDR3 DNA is TGTGCCAGCAGTACTCTTCGCCTAGACACAGATACGCAGTATTTT. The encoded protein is CASSTLRLDTDTQYF.

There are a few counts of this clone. The CDR3 DNA sequence: TGTGCCAGCACCCTCATCCGGGGCTCCTATAATTCACCCCTCCACTTT. This translates into CASTLIRGSYNSPLHF. The rearrangement links TRBV7-2 to TRBJ1-6, with D uncertain. The CDR3 extends over 16 amino acids. The germline gives CDR1 SGHTA, CDR2 FQGNSA. The germline V and J ends were trimmed by 7 bases and 0 bases, with 13 bases remaining between them.

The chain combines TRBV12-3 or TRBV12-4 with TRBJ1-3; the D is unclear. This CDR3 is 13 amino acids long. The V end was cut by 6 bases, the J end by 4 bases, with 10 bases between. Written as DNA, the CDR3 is TGTGCCAGCAGCCACGAGTTAGGAAACACCATATATTTT. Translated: CASSHELGNTIYF.